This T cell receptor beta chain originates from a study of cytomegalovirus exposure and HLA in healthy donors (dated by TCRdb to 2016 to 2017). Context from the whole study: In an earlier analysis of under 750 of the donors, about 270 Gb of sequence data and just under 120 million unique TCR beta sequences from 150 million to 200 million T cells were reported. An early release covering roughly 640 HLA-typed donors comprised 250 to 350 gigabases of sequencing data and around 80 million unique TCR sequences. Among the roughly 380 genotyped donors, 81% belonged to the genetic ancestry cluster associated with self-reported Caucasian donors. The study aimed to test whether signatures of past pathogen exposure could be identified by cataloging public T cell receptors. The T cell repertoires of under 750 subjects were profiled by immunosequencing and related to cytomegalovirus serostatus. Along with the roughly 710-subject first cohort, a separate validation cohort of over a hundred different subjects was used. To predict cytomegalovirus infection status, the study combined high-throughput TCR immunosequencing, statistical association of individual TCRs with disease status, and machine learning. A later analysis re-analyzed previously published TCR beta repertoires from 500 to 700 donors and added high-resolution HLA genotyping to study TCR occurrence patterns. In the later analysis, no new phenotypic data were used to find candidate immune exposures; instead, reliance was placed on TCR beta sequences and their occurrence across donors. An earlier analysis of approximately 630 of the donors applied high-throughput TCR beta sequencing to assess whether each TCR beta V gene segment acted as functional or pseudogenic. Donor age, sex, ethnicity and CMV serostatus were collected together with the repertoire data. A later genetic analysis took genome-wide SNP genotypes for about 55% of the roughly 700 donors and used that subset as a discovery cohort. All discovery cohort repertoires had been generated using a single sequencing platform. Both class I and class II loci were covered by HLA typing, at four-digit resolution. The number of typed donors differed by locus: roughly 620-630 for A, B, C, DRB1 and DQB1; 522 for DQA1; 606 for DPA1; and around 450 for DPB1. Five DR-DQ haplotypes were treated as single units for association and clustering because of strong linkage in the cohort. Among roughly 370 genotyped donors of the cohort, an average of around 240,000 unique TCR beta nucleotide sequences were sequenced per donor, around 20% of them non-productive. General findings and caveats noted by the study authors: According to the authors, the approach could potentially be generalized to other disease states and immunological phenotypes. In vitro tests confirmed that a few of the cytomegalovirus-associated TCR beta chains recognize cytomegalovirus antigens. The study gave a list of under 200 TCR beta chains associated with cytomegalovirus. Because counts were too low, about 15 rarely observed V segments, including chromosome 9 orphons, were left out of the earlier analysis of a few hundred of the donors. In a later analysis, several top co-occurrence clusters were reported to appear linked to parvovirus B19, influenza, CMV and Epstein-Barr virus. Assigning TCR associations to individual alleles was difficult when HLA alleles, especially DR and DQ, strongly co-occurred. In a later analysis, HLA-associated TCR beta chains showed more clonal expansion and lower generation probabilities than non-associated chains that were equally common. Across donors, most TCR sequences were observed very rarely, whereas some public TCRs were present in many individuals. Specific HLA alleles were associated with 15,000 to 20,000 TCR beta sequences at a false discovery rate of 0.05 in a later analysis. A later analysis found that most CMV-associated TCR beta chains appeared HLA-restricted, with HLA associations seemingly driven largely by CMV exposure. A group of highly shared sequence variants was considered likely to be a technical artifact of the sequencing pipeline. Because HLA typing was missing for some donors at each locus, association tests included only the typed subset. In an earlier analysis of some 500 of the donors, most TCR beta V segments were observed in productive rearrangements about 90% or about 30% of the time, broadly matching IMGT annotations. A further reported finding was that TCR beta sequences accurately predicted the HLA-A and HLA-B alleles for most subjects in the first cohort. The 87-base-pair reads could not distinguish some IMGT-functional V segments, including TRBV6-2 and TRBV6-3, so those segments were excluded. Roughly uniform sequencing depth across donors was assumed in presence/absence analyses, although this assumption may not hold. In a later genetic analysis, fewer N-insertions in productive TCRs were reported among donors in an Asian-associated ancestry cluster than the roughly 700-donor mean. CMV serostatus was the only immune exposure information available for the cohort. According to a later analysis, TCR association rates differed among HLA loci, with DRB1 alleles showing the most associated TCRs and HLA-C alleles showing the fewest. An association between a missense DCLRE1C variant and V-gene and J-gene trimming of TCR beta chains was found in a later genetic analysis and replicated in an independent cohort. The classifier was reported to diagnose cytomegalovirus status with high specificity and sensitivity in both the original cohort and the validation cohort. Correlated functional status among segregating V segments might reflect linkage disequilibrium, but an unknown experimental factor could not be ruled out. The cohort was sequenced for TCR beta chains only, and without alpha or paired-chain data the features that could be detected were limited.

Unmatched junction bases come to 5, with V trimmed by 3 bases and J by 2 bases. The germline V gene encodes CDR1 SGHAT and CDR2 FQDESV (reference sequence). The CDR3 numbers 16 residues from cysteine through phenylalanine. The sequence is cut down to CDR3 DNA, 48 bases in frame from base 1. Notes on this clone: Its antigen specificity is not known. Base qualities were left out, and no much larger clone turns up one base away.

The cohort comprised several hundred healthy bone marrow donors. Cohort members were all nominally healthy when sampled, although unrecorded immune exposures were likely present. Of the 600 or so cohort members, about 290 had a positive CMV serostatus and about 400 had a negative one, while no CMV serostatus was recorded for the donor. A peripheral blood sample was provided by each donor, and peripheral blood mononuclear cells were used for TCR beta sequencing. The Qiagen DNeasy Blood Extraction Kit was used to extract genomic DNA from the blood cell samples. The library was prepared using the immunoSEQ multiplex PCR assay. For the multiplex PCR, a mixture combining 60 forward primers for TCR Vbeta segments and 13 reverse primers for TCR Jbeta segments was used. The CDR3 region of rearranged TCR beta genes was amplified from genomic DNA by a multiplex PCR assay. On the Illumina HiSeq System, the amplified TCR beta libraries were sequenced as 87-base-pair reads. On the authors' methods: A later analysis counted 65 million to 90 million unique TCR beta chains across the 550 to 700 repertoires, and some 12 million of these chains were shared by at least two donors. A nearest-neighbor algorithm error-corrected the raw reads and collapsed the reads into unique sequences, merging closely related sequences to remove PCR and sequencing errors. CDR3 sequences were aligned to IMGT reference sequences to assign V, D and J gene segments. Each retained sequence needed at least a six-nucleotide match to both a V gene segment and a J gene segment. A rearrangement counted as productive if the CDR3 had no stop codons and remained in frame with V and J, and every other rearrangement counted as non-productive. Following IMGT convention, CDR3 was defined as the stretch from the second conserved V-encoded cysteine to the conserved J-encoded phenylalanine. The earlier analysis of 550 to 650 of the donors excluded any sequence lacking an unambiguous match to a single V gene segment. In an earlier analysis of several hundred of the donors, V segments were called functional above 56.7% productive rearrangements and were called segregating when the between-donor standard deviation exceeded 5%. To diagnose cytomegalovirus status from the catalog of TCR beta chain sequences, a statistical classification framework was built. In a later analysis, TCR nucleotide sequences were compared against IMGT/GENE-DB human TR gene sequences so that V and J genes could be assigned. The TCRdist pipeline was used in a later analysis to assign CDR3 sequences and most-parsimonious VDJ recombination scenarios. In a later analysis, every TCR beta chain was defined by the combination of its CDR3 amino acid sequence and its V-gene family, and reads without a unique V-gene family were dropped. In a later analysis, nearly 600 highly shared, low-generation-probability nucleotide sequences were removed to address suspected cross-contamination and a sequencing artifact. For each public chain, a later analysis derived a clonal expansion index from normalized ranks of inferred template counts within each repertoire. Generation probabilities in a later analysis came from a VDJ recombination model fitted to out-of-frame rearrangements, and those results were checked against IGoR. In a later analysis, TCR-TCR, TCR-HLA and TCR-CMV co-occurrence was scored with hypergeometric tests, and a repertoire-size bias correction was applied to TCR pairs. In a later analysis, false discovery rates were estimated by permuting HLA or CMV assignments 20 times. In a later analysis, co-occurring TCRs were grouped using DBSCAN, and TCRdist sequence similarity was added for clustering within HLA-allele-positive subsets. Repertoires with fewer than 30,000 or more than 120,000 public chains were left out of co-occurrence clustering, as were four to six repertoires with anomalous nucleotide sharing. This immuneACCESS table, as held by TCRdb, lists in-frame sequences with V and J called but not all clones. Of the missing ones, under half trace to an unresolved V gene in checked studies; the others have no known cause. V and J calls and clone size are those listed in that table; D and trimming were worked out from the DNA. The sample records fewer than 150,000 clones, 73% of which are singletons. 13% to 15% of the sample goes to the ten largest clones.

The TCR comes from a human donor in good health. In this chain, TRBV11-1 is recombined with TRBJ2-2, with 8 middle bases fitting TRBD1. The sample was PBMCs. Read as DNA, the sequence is TGTGCCAGCAGCTTGACAGGGGACCCTAACACCGGGGAGCTGTTTTTT. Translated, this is CASSLTGDPNTGELFF.